The present T cell receptor (beta chain) was sequenced within a study of shared clonotypes between healthy human individuals. The CDR3 runs 17 residues. Germline assignment: CDR1 SGHDN and CDR2 FVKESK. V was cut by 6 bases and J by 8 bases, with 26 bases left in between. This clone has just a few counts. Clones were sequenced by immunoSEQ multiplex PCR, and TCRdb holds only the in-frame ones, with some missing. This table holds some 550,000 clones, 95% to 98% found once. The sample consisted of naive CD4+ T cells sorted from blood. The subset was: CD45RA+ positively selected. The V and J genes are TRBV14 and TRBJ1-3, with D perhaps matching TRBD1 (5 bases). This TCR derives from a woman under 40 in good health. The CDR3 DNA is TGTGCCAGCAGTGGTAGAAGCGGTCTGGGACGGTCATACACCATATATTTT. Translated: CASSGRSGLGRSYTIYF.